Below are 18 T cell receptor beta chains sequenced from a single sample in a study of blood T cells in healthy people across ages. Through a sample-barcoded 5' primer and a J-beta primer mix, a second PCR was run for roughly 6 to 11 cycles. TCRdb re-called the 5' RACE reads with MiXCR, one entry per CDR3 protein. The sample lists about 1 million distinct CDR3 sequences; under 30% were seen once. These same data were also listed under a study on T cells of mothers and their children.

The specimen sequenced was blood. Receptors originate from a girl aged 2-10 years in good health.

The sample holds a few counts of this clonotype. CDR3 protein: CASSVGSASETQYF. The CDR3 DNA follows: TGTGCCAGCAGCGTAGGGAGCGCTAGTGAGACCCAGTACTTC. The rearrangement joins TRBV9 to TRBJ2-5, with unresolved D. The V gene's germline CDR1 is SGDLS and CDR2 YYNGEE. V was pared by 0 bases and J by 5 bases, with 11 bases between. CDR3 length: 14 amino acids.

The V call is TRBV6-2 or TRBV6-3, the J call TRBJ2-4; the match to TRBD1 covers 11 bases. The CDR3 is 16 amino acids. The V gene end was trimmed by 6 bases and the J gene end by 6 bases; junction bases not matched to a gene: 10. Germline values: CDR1 MNHEY, CDR2 SVGEGT. This chain's CDR3 is CASRRPGQGARNIQYF. The CDR3 nucleotides are TGTGCCAGCAGACGGCCTGGACAGGGGGCTCGAAACATTCAGTACTTC.

The V and J genes are TRBV15 and TRBJ1-2; 9 bases align to TRBD1. The ends lost 1 base at V and 3 bases at J; junction bases unmatched: 21. There are 21 residues in the CDR3. Per germline, CDR1 LNHNV and CDR2 YYDKDF (reference sequence). The CDR3 bases are TGTGCCACCAGCAGAGGTTGGTGGGACAGGGACACAGATCCGGCGGACTATGGCTACACCTTC. It is translated as CATSRGWWDRDTDPADYGYTF.

The chain carries TRBV7-9 and TRBJ2-3; possibly TRBD2 for D (5 bases). CDR1 is SEHNR and CDR2 is FQNEAQ in the germline V gene (reference sequence). Trimming pared 6 bases from V and 1 base from J, leaving 11 bases between. The CDR3 is made up of 14 amino acids. CDR3 residues: CASSRGLGTDTQYF. DNA of the CDR3: TGTGCCAGCAGTAGAGGACTCGGCACAGATACGCAGTATTTT.

This clonotype was seen a few times. V is TRBV6-4 and J is TRBJ2-2, with TRBD2 matching 8 bases. CDR3 length equals 14 residues. V was pared by 10 bases and J by 2 bases, with 6 bases of the junction left unmatched. Germline assignment: CDR1 MRHNA and CDR2 SNTAGT. This CDR3 reads CAIPSGRNTGELFF. The CDR3 DNA is TGTGCCATACCTAGCGGGCGTAACACCGGGGAGCTGTTTTTT.

V and J are TRBV10-3 and TRBJ2-3; D is ambiguous. Germline V gene lookup returns CDR1 ENHRY and CDR2 SYGVKD. CDR3 length: 14 residues. Deletions cut 5 bases from V and 5 bases from J, with 14 bases between. CDR3 region: CAISNIYRGDTQYF. The CDR3 nucleotides read TGTGCCATCAGTAACATATACCGTGGAGATACGCAGTATTTT.

The chain combines TRBV5-4 with TRBJ2-5; the match to TRBD2 covers 9 bases. Trimming at V came to 4 bases and at J to 5 bases, leaving 9 bases not matched to a gene. Germline V gene sequence: CDR1 SGHNT, CDR2 YYREEE (reference sequence). The CDR3 has 15 amino acids. As DNA, the CDR3 is TGTGCCAGCAGCAGTAGCGGGGGTGGAGGTGAGACCCAGTACTTC. Translated, it gives CASSSSGGGGETQYF.

The CDR3 reads CASSHSAGAAYNEQFF. Written as DNA, the CDR3 is TGTGCCAGCAGTCACTCAGCGGGAGCTGCTTACAATGAGCAGTTCTTC. This chain links TRBV27 with TRBJ2-1; 8 positions agree with TRBD2. From germline, CDR1 is MNHEY and CDR2 SMNVEV (reference sequence). This CDR3 has 16 amino acids. The V and J ends lost 5 bases and 4 bases, in that order; junction bases with no gene match: 10.

This clonotype turned up a few times. The rearrangement links TRBV12-3 or TRBV12-4 to TRBJ1-2, with TRBD1 matching 8 bases. The CDR3 length is 17 residues. Losses at the gene ends were 2 bases for V and 4 bases for J; bases not matched to a gene: 12. The CDR3 region is CASSLPIPQGAGYGYTF. Written as DNA, the CDR3 is TGTGCCAGCAGTTTACCTATCCCCCAGGGGGCCGGCTATGGCTACACCTTC.

This clonotype was detected a few times. The chain combines TRBV20-1 with TRBJ1-6; D possibly corresponds to TRBD1 (6 bases). The germline gives CDR1 DFQATT, CDR2 SNEGSKA (reference sequence). Trimming cost V 3 bases and J 13 bases, with 16 bases left between them. This CDR3 spans 13 amino acids. The CDR3: CSASSEPQGPLHF. DNA for the CDR3: TGCAGTGCTAGTTCTGAACCGCAGGGGCCCCTCCACTTT.

This clonotype came up a few times. The chain uses TRBV28 and TRBJ1-2; 8 nucleotides line up with TRBD1. With 6 bases clipped from V and 8 bases from J, the junction kept 5 bases outside the gene matches. Germline V gene lookup returns CDR1 MDHEN and CDR2 SYDVKM. The CDR3 spans 12 residues. This chain's CDR3 is CASRQGVWGYTF. CDR3 DNA: TGTGCCAGCAGACAGGGGGTGTGGGGCTACACCTTC.

The chain has TRBV7-2 and TRBJ2-3, with D perhaps TRBD2 (6 bases). Trimming took off 4 bases at V and 2 bases at J, with 13 bases between the two ends. Germline V gene lookup returns CDR1 SGHTA and CDR2 FQGNSA. CDR3 length equals 15 residues. In DNA form, the CDR3 reads TGTGCCAGCAGCTCCCATCGGGGGTTCACAGATACGCAGTATTTT. Translation: CASSSHRGFTDTQYF.

On this clonotype: This sequence may be a read error, since a much larger clone differs from it by one base. The gene calls are TRBV6-2 or TRBV6-3 and TRBJ2-1; the D is unclear. The CDR3 has 14 residues. Germline CDR1 is MNHEY and CDR2 is SVGEGT. The CDR3 protein is CAIRADYSYNEQSF. CDR3 in DNA: TGTGCCATACGAGCAGATTACTCCTACAATGAGCAGTCCTTC.

The J gene is TRBJ2-7, the V gene TRBV7-2, with 10 bases matching TRBD2. V lost 5 bases, J lost 7 bases, and 8 bases stayed unmatched. CDR3 length: 14 amino acids. Germline CDR1 is SGHTA and CDR2 is FQGNSA. CDR3 in amino acids: CASSPLAGVKEQYF. DNA of the CDR3: TGTGCCAGCAGCCCTCTAGCGGGGGTAAAAGAGCAGTACTTC.

The chain combines TRBV20-1 with TRBJ2-7; 8 positions agree with TRBD1. The V gene end was trimmed by 5 bases and the J gene end by 4 bases; junction bases not matched to a gene: 10. There are 14 residues in the CDR3. Germline lookup yields CDR1 DFQATT and CDR2 SNEGSKA (reference sequence). This CDR3 is CSAEPGGRTYEQYF. The CDR3 DNA sequence: TGCAGTGCTGAACCAGGGGGCAGAACGTACGAGCAGTACTTC.

This chain uses TRBV6-2 or TRBV6-3 with TRBJ2-2; 9 bases are a match to TRBD1. The J segment lost 0 bases and the V segment lost 5 bases, leaving 7 bases of the junction unmatched. The CDR3 is 17 residues long. The germline V gene has CDR1 MNHEY and CDR2 SVGEGT. CDR3 sequence: CASSLRDRVPNTGELFF. CDR3 coding DNA: TGTGCCAGCAGTCTCCGGGACAGGGTTCCGAACACCGGGGAGCTGTTTTTT.

This clonotype was seen a handful of times. The chain is built from TRBV12-5 and TRBJ2-1; no clear D. The CDR3 is 15 residues long. CDR1 and CDR2 from the germline V gene are LGHNT and FRNRAP. V lost 0 bases and J 4 bases, leaving 10 bases between the germline ends. The CDR3 DNA sequence: TGTGCTAGTGGTTTGGTACAGACCGCTTACAATGAGCAGTTCTTC. It specifies CASGLVQTAYNEQFF.

This clonotype has a handful of counts. The V gene is TRBV27, the J gene TRBJ1-6; no firm D call. V was shortened by 2 bases and J by 2 bases, with 1 base between the two germline ends. Germline values: CDR1 MNHEY, CDR2 SMNVEV (reference sequence). The CDR3 contains 13 residues. The CDR3 coding sequence is TGTGCCAGCAGTTTAACCTATAATTCACCCCTCCACTTT. Translating it yields CASSLTYNSPLHF.